Below, 12 T cell receptor beta chains from the same sample are listed, as sequenced in a study of T cells in Graves' hyperthyroidism and ophthalmopathy (dated by TCRdb to between 2018 and 2020). Libraries were prepared through multiplex PCR. The reads were generated on an Illumina HiSeq 2000. The TCR beta CDR3 regions were amplified from RNA transcripts. For the first round of RT-PCR on the TCR CDR3, the HTBI primer set was used together with the Qiagen OneStep RT-PCR kit. TCRdb took the public reads, trimmed them with fastp at Q25, ran MiXCR for clone calling and kept in-frame beta chains. Entries are consolidated by CDR3 protein sequence, retaining the most common genes and DNA. Within this sample are about 200,000 distinct CDR3 sequences, with roughly a sixth of them counted one time only. Jointly, the top ten make up around 48% of the sample. Sequencing was performed on blood. The source of these receptors is a woman between 45 and 65 years old with Graves' hyperthyroidism.

This clonotype appeared many times. V and J are TRBV5-6 and TRBJ1-2, with 8 positions matching TRBD1. The V gene end was trimmed by 5 bases and the J gene end by 5 bases; junction bases not matched to a gene: 5. Germline V gives CDR1 SGHDT, CDR2 YYEEEE. This CDR3 contains 13 residues. The CDR3 reads CASSPGGIYGYTF. The CDR3 DNA reads as TGTGCCAGCAGTCCAGGGGGCATTTATGGCTACACCTTC.

This chain links TRBV4-2 with TRBJ2-1; TRBD2 matches 13 bases. The CDR3 is 16 amino acids. The germline V gene encodes CDR1 LGHNA and CDR2 YNFKEQ. Losses at the gene ends were 0 bases for V and 6 bases for J; bases not matched to a gene: 2. CDR3: CASSQEGTSGINEQFF. The CDR3 DNA sequence: TGTGCCAGCAGCCAAGAGGGGACTAGCGGGATCAATGAGCAGTTCTTC.

This clonotype was seen only a few times. The J gene is TRBJ2-1, the V gene TRBV5-5; 12 nucleotides agree with TRBD2. The CDR3 consists of 15 residues. CDR1 and CDR2 (germline): SGHKS, YYEKEE (reference sequence). V lost 0 bases to trimming and J lost 8 bases; unmatched junction nucleotides: 3. CDR3 region: CASSLEGLAGDEQFF. CDR3 nucleotides: TGTGCCAGCAGCTTGGAGGGACTAGCGGGTGATGAGCAGTTCTTC.

The gene calls are TRBV6-9 and TRBJ2-7, with 7 positions matching TRBD2. The CDR3 has 15 residues. In germline, CDR1 is MNHGY, CDR2 SVAAGI. V was clipped by 3 bases and J by 6 bases; unmatched bases: 11. The CDR3 DNA follows: TGTGCCAGCAGTTACGGGGGGACCTATTTATCCGAGCAGTACTTC. As protein: CASSYGGTYLSEQYF.

The sample holds many counts of this clonotype. The chain is built from TRBV4-2 and TRBJ1-1; TRBD1 matches at 9 bases. There are 14 residues in the CDR3. With V trimmed by 6 bases and J by 5 bases, 7 bases remained unmatched. CDR1 is LGHNA and CDR2 is YNFKEQ in the germline V gene. CDR3 sequence: CASRRTGDPTEAFF. As DNA, the CDR3 is TGTGCCAGCAGGAGGACAGGGGACCCTACTGAAGCTTTCTTT.

The genes are TRBV5-1 and TRBJ2-5, with a possible D match to TRBD2 (5 bases). CDR3 size: 13 residues. Trimming cost V 7 bases and J 0 bases, with 10 bases left between them. Germline CDR1 is SGHRS and CDR2 is YFSETQ. The CDR3 nucleotides read TGCGCCAGCTATGTCGGGAACCAAGAGACCCAGTACTTC. Translated, it gives CASYVGNQETQYF.

A few counts support this clonotype. A read error is possible here, since a much larger clone lies one base away. The chain joins TRBV2 to TRBJ2-7; D might be TRBD1 or TRBD2, each matching 5 bases. Germline V CDR1 and CDR2: SNHLY, FYNNEI. V lost 0 bases and J 3 bases, leaving 9 bases between the germline ends. The CDR3 is made up of 14 amino acids. CDR3 loop: CASSEAPGSYEQYF. The CDR3 nucleotides read TGTGCCAGCAGTGAAGCCCCAGGGAGCTACGAGCAGTACTTC.

This clonotype was detected only a few times. At one of its ends the junction is not consistent with the germline gene, which may arise from a read error. The V gene is TRBV10-3, the J gene TRBJ1-6; 8 bases are shared with TRBD1. The CDR3 is 15 amino acids. Germline lookup yields CDR1 ENHRY and CDR2 SYGVKD. For the CDR3, the DNA is TGTGCCATCAGTGAGTCGACAGGGGCTAATCCACCCCTCCACTTT. This sequence encodes CAISESTGANPPLHF.

Many counts were recorded for this clonotype. The CDR3 nucleotides read TGTGCCAGCAGTCCTAAGACTAGCGGTTACTACGAGCAGTACTTC. Protein sequence: CASSPKTSGYYEQYF. The rearrangement uses TRBV7-2 and TRBJ2-7; 9 bases are a match to TRBD2. After removal of 6 bases from V and 3 bases from J, the junction contained 9 bases not matched to a gene. Germline values: CDR1 SGHTA, CDR2 FQGNSA. The CDR3 length is 15 residues.

Comments on this clonotype: This may stem from a read error, because a much larger clone lies one nucleotide away. J is TRBJ2-7 and V is TRBV27; 16 bases agree with TRBD2. J gave up 2 bases and V 7 bases, and 11 bases lay outside the gene matches. The germline V gene encodes CDR1 MNHEY and CDR2 SMNVEV (reference sequence). This CDR3 is built from 18 residues. In DNA, the CDR3 is TGTGCCAGCAACTTAGTGGGGACTAGCGGGAGGGAGACCTACGAGCAGTACTTC. Protein product: CASNLVGTSGRETYEQYF.

This clonotype showed up just a few times. The gene calls are TRBV18 and TRBJ2-3, with D possibly matching TRBD1 (5 bases). The CDR3 consists of 13 residues. The V end was cut by 5 bases, the J end by 6 bases, with 12 bases between. Germline V gene sequence: CDR1 KGHSH, CDR2 LQKENI. The DNA for the CDR3 is TGTGCCAGCTCAGGGGCCCCAGGCGATACGCAGTATTTT. This sequence encodes CASSGAPGDTQYF.

The table lists this clonotype with a few counts. V usage is TRBV4-1 and J usage is TRBJ2-1; 7 bases agree with TRBD2. This CDR3 contains 12 residues. The V gene's germline CDR1 is MGHRA and CDR2 YSYEKL. V lost 0 bases to trimming and J lost 12 bases; unmatched junction nucleotides: 2. The chain's CDR3 is CASSQDGGRQFF. CDR3 in DNA: TGCGCCAGCAGCCAAGATGGCGGGAGGCAGTTCTTC.